The source of this T cell receptor beta chain is a study of metastatic and nonmetastatic thyroid tumors (dated by TCRdb to the early 2020s). Regarding the complete study: The researchers compared repertoires between peripheral blood samples and tumor or nodule tissue samples from patients with malignant or benign thyroid disease.

No treatment had been received by any patient before thyroid surgery. Using T-cell receptor beta sequencing, the study looked back at clinical samples from patients collected from the early 2010s to the late 2010s. The paper as a whole reports these results and caveats: TCR beta diversity was reported as significantly higher in malignant tumors than in benign nodules, in both blood and tumor samples.

In this sample, this clone turned up a few times. Its antigen is currently not known. Qualities for individual bases were not recorded, and no much larger clone is one base off. The library relied on PCR. Sequencing instrument: Illumina HiSeq 4000. High-throughput sequencing was used to profile the CDR3 region of the TCR beta-chain in every patient. In the authors' own workflow: A classifier to discriminate distant-metastatic papillary thyroid cancer patients was built from CDR3 differences across clinicopathological groups. Repertoire diversity was assessed with the Shannon index, and tumor-blood repertoire similarity with the Morisita-Horn index. TCRdb reworked the public reads: Q25 trimming with fastp, MiXCR clone assembly, productive beta chains retained. These V and J calls derive from TCRdb rather than the authors' analysis. The sample data list about 16,000 clones, and roughly a quarter of these were observed just once. The ten largest clones capture about a tenth of the sample.

This clonotype was sampled from a male donor with papillary thyroid cancer or a benign thyroid nodule (not recorded which). Some clones in this sample may be carry-over from other donors' samples. The source material was blood.

The CDR3 region reads CASSPEDRGRYEQYF. Read as DNA, the sequence is TGTGCCAGCAGTCCCGAGGACAGGGGGAGGTACGAGCAGTACTTC. Rearrangement joined TRBV6-2 or TRBV6-3 to TRBJ2-7; TRBD1 aligns with 10 central bases. CDR1 and CDR2 are read off the germline V gene as MNHEY and SVGEGT. Here V drops 5 bases and J drops 4 bases, and the junction holds 8 bases not matched to any gene. The CDR3 contains 15 residues, cysteine and phenylalanine counted. This entry keeps only the CDR3 DNA: 45 bases, framed from base 1.